A selection of T cell receptor beta chains follows, all from one sample in a study of post-analysis software for immune sequencing data. TCRdb recomputed calls from the PCR reads with MiXCR, one row per CDR3 protein. The data show some 160,000 distinct CDR3 sequences, around 36% seen once. This specimen was blood, taken after autologous hematopoietic stem cell transplantation. The receptor set was obtained from a girl aged 5-17 years with multiple sclerosis. Both conserved end residues are part of each CDR3. Each record gives: V gene, D gene, clone size, J gene, CDR3 DNA, CDR3 protein. D genes are given only for firm matches. Size is omitted from some rows. Given values are once, few, many or a class for expanded clones.

TRBV28,.,.,TRBJ2-5,TGTGCCAGCAGTTTCGGCAGGCAAGAGACCCAGTACTTC,CASSFGRQETQYF
TRBV10-3,TRBD2,few,TRBJ2-1,TGTGCCATCAGTGAGCGCCACCTAGGGATGCTAGCGGGAGGGCCCAATGAGCAGTTCTTC,CAISERHLGMLAGGPNEQFF
TRBV28,.,many,TRBJ2-1,TGTGCCAGCAGTTTGAATGAGCAGTTCTTC,CASSLNEQFF
TRBV9,.,few,TRBJ2-7,TGTGCCAGCAGCGTAGCCCCTGCAGCGGATCTCTACGAGCAGTACTTC,CASSVAPAADLYEQYF
TRBV11-2,.,few,TRBJ2-5,TGTGCCAGCAGCTTAGGGTGGGGGACCCAAGAGACCCAGTACTTC,CASSLGWGTQETQYF
TRBV9,.,.,TRBJ2-1,TGTGCCAGCAGCGTAGATACTAGGGGGTACAATGAGCAGTTCTTC,CASSVDTRGYNEQFF
TRBV6-1,.,.,TRBJ1-1,TGTGCCAGCAGTCCACCGGGGGCAGGGCTCTTGGTGGGTACTGAAGCTTTCTTT,CASSPPGAGLLVGTEAFF
TRBV30,TRBD1,.,TRBJ2-7,TGTGCCTGGAGGGCTGACAGGGGCCACGAGCAGTACTTC,CAWRADRGHEQYF
TRBV7-8,TRBD2,.,TRBJ2-3,TGTGCCAGCAGCTTACCGGCGGGAGGTGGCACAGATACGCAGTATTTT,CASSLPAGGGTDTQYF
TRBV20-1,.,few,TRBJ2-7,TGCAGTGCTAGGTGGGTTGGGGCCTACGAGCAGTACTTC,CSARWVGAYEQYF
TRBV12-3/TRBV12-4,.,.,TRBJ1-2,TGTGCCAGCACCCTCGAGGGGGTCGATGGCTACACCTTC,CASTLEGVDGYTF